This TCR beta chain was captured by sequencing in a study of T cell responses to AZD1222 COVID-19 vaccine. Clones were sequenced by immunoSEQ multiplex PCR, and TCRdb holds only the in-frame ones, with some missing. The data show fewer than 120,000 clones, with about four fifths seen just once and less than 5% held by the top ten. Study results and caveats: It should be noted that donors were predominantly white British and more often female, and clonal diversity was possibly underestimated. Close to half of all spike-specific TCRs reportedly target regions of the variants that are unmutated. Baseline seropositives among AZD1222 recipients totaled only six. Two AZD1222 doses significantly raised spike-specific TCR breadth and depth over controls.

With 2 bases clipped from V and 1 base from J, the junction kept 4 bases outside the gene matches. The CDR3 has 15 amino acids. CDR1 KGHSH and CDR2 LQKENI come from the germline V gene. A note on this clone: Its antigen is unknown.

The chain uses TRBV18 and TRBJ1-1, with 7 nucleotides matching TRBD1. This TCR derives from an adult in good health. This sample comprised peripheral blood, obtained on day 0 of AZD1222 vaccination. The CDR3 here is CASSPGTAENTEAFF. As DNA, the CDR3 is TGTGCCAGCTCACCAGGGACAGCCGAGAACACTGAAGCTTTCTTT.